Each of the 7 T cell receptor beta chains below was sequenced from the same sample in a study of T cell responses to AZD1222 COVID-19 vaccine. The assay was immunoSEQ multiplex PCR, and TCRdb's table has in-frame clones only and misses some. Of about 140,000 clones in the sample, 93% were seen once. The input for sequencing was peripheral blood, taken on day 0 of AZD1222 vaccination. Every receptor here comes from an adult in good health.

The gene calls are TRBV18 and TRBJ1-3; D is unclear. The germline V gene encodes CDR1 KGHSH and CDR2 LQKENI. Deletions cut 6 bases from V and 1 base from J, with 10 bases between. The CDR3 has 14 amino acids. The CDR3: CASSPGPSGNTIYF. The CDR3 coding sequence is TGTGCCAGCTCTCCGGGCCCATCTGGAAACACCATATATTTT.

The V call is TRBV27, the J call TRBJ2-7; TRBD2 matches at 10 bases. Germline assignment: CDR1 MNHEY and CDR2 SMNVEV (reference sequence). The V segment lost 6 bases and the J segment 0 bases; nucleotides outside the gene matches: 5. The CDR3 contains 15 residues. CDR3 in amino acids: CASRRSGRYSYEQYF. CDR3 nucleotides: TGTGCCAGCAGGCGTAGCGGGAGGTACTCCTACGAGCAGTACTTC.

The chain links TRBV19 to TRBJ1-1; TRBD1 might be the D (6 bases). Per the germline V gene, CDR1 is LNHDA and CDR2 is SQIVND (reference sequence). The V end was cut by 5 bases, the J end by 7 bases, with 11 bases between. There are 12 residues in the CDR3. The CDR3 region is CASSARDNEAFF. The DNA for the CDR3 is TGTGCCAGTAGTGCCCGGGACAATGAAGCTTTCTTT.

In its sample, this clone was seen once. This chain connects TRBV29-1 to TRBJ1-2; 10 nucleotides match TRBD1. Germline lookup yields CDR1 SQVTM and CDR2 ANQGSEA. V gave up 5 bases and J gave up 8 bases; unmatched junction bases: 14. This CDR3 has 15 residues. This CDR3 reads CSVYIYDRGLDGYTF. In nucleotides, the CDR3 is TGCAGCGTTTATATATACGACAGGGGGCTCGACGGCTACACCTTC.

The chain links TRBV5-1 to TRBJ1-5; no definite D call. Trimming removed 2 bases at V and 4 bases at J, with 1 base between. The CDR3 length is 11 residues. Germline CDR1 and CDR2: SGHRS and YFSETQ. The CDR3 here is CASSFNQPQHF. CDR3 in DNA: TGCGCCAGCAGCTTTAATCAGCCCCAGCATTTT.

The V call is TRBV28, the J call TRBJ1-5, with TRBD1 matching 7 bases. The CDR3 totals 13 residues. Germline assignment: CDR1 MDHEN and CDR2 SYDVKM. V dropped 5 bases and J dropped 5; count of bases not matched to a gene: 3. DNA for the CDR3: TGTGCCAGCAGTGACAGGGAATATCAGCCCCAGCATTTT. It translates to CASSDREYQPQHF.

This clone was seen a single time. The chain uses TRBV3-1 (or the pseudogene TRBV3-2) and TRBJ2-5, with 8 bases lining up with TRBD2. V gave up 5 bases and J gave up 5 bases; unmatched junction bases: 13. Per the germline V gene, CDR1 is LGHDT and CDR2 is YNNKEL (reference sequence). The CDR3 is 16 amino acids. CDR3 DNA sequence: TGTGCCAGCAGCGAATATCAGGGACTAGGCCAGGAGACCCAGTACTTC. This gives the protein CASSEYQGLGQETQYF.